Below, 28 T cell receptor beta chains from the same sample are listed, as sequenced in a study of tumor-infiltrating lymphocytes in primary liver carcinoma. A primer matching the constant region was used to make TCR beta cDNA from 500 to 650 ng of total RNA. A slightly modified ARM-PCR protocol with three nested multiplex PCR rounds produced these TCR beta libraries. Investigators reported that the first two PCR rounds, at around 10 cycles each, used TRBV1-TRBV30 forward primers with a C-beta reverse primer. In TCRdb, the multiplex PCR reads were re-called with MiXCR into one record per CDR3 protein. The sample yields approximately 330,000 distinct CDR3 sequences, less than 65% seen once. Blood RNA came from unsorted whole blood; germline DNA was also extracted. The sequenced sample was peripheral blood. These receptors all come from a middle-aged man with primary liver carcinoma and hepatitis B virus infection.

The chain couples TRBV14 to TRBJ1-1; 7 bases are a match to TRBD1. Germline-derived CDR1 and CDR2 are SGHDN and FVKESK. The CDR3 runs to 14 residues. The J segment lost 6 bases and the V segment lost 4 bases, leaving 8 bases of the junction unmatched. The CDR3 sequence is CASSRKTGSAEAFF. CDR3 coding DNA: TGTGCCAGCAGCCGAAAGACAGGGTCGGCTGAAGCTTTCTTT.

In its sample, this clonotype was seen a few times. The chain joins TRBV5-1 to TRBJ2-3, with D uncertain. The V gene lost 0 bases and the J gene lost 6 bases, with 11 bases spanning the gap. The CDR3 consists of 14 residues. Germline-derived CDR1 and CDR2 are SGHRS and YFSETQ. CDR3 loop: CASSLASVLDTQYF. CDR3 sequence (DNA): TGCGCCAGCAGCTTGGCCTCGGTCCTGGATACGCAGTATTTT.

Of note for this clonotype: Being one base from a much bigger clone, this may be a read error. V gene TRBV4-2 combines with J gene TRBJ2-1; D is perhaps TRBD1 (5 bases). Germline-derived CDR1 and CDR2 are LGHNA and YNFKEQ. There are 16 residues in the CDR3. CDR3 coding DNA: TGTGCCAGCAGCCAAGATGGGGCCTCCTCCTACAATAAGCAGTTCTTC. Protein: CASSQDGASSYNKQFF.

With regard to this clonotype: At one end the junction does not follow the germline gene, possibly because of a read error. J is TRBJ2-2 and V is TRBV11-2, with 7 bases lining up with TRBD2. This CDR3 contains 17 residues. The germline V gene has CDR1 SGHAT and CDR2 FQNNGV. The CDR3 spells CASSPRTGGGHTGKLFF. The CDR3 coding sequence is TGTGCCAGCAGCCCAAGGACGGGGGGAGGGCACACCGGGAAGCTGTTTTTT.

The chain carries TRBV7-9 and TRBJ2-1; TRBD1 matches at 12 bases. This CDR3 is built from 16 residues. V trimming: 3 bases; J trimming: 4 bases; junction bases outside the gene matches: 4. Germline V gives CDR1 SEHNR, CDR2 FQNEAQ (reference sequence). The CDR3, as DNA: TGTGCCAGCAGCTTCCGGGACAGGGGGCTTTACAATGAGCAGTTCTTC. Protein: CASSFRDRGLYNEQFF.

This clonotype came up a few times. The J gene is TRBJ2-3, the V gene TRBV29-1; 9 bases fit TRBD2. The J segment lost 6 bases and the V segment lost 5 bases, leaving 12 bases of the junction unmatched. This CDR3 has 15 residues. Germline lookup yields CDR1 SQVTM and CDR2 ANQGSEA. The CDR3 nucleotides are TGCAGCGTTAAGGGACTAGCAGAAAGCGCTGATACGCAGTATTTT. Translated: CSVKGLAESADTQYF.

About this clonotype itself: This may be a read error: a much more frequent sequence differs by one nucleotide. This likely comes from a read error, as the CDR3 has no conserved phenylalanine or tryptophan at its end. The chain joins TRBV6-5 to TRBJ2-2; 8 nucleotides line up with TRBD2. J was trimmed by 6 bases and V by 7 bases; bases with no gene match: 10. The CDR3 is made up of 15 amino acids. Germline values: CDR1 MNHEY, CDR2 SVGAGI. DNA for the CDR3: TGTGCCAGCACCGTTAGCGGGATTTCGTCCGGGGAGCTGTTTATT. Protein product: CASTVSGISSGELFI.

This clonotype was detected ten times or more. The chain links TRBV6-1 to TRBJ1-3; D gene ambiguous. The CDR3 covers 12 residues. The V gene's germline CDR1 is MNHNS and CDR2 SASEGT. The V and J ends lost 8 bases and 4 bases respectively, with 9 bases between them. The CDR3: CASQQAGNTIYF. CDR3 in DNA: TGTGCCAGCCAGCAGGCCGGAAACACCATATATTTT.

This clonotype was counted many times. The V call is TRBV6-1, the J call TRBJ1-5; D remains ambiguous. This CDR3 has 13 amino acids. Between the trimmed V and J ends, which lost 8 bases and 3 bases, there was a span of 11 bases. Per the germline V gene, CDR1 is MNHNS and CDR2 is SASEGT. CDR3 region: CASCVGLNQPQHF. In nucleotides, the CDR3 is TGTGCCAGCTGCGTGGGCCTCAATCAGCCCCAGCATTTT.

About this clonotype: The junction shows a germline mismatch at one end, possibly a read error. CDR3 nucleotide sequence: TGTGCCAGCGGCTTTGAAGGGGGACCCGGGGAACTGTTTTTT. The encoded protein is CASGFEGGPGELFF. The chain combines TRBV11-2 with TRBJ2-2; D is possibly TRBD1 (6 bases). CDR1 and CDR2 from the germline V gene are SGHAT and FQNNGV. The CDR3 length is 14 residues.

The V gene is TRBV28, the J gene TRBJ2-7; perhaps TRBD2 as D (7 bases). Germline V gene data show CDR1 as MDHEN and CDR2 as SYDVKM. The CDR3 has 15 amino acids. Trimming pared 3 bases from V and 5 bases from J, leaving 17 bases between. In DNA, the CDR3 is TGTGCCAGCAGTTTGGGGGGGGCCAGGGATAACGAGCAGTACTTC. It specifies CASSLGGARDNEQYF.

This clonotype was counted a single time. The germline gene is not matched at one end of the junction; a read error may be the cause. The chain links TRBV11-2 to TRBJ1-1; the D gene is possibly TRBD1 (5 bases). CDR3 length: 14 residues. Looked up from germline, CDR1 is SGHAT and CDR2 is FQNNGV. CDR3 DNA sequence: TGTGCCAGCAGCTTAGTGGGGGTGAACTCTGAAGCTTTCTTT. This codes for CASSLVGVNSEAFF. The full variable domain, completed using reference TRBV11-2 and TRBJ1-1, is EAGVAQSPRYKIIEKRQSVAFWCNPISGHATLYWYQQILGQGPKLLIQFQNNGVVDDSQLPKDRFSAERLKGVDSTLKIQPAKLEDSAVYLCASSLVGVNSEAFFGQGTRLTVV.

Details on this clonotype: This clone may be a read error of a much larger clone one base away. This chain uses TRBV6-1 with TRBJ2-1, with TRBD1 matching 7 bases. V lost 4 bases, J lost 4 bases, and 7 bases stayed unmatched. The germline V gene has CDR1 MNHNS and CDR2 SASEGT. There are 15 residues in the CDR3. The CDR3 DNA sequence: TGTGCCAGCAGTGTGGGGGACAGTGTTTACAATGAGCAGTTCTTC. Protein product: CASSVGDSVYNEQFF.

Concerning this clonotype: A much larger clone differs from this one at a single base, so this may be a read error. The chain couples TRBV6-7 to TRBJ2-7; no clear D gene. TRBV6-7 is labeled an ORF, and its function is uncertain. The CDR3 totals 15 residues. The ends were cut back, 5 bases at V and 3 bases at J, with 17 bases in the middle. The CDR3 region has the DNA TGTGCCAGCAGTCTCTGCCCTCTTATAAACTACGAGCAGTACTTC. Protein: CASSLCPLINYEQYF.

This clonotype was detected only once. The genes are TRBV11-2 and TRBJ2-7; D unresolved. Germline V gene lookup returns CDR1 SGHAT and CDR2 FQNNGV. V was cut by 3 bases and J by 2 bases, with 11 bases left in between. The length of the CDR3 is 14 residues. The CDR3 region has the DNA TGTGCCAGCAGCTTCCTTTTCGGACCCTACGAGCAGTACTTC. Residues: CASSFLFGPYEQYF. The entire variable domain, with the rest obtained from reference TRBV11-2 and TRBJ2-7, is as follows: EAGVAQSPRYKIIEKRQSVAFWCNPISGHATLYWYQQILGQGPKLLIQFQNNGVVDDSQLPKDRFSAERLKGVDSTLKIQPAKLEDSAVYLCASSFLFGPYEQYFGPGTRLTVT.

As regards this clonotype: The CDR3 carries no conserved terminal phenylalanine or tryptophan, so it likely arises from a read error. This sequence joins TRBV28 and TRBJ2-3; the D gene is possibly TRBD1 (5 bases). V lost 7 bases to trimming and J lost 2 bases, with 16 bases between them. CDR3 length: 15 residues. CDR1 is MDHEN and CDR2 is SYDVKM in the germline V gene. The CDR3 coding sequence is TGTGCCAGCATGAGAACCTGGGGCTTCACAGATACGCAGTATCTT. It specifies CASMRTWGFTDTQYL.

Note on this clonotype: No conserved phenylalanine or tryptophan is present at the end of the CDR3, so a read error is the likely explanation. The CDR3 coding sequence is TGTGCCAGCAGTTACTCGAGTACAATTGGGACAGCCTTTAATCAGTCCCAGCATTCT. Translation gives CASSYSSTIGTAFNQSQHS. The V and J genes are TRBV6-2 or TRBV6-3 and TRBJ1-5; 7 bases map to TRBD1. Germline lookup yields CDR1 MNHEY and CDR2 SVGEGT. This CDR3 comprises 19 residues.

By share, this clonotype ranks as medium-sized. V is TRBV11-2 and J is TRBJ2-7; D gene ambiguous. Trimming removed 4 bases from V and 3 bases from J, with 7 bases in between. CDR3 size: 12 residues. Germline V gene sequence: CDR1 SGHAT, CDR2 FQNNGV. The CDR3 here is CASSSPHYEQYF. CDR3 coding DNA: TGTGCCAGCAGCTCTCCGCACTACGAGCAGTACTTC.

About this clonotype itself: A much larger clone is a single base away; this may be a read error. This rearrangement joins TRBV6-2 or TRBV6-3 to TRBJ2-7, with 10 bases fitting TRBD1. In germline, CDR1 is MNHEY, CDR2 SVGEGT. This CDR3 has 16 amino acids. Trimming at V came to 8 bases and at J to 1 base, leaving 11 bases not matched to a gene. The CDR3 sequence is CASRQDRDRGSYEQYF. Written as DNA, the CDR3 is TGTGCCAGCCGCCAGGACCGGGACAGGGGTTCCTACGAGCAGTACTTC.

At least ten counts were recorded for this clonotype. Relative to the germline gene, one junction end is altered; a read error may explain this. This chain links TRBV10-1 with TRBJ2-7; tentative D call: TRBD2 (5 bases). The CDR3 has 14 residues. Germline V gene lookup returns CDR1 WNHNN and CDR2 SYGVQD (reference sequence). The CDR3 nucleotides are TGTGCCAGCAGTGCCTCGGGGAGCTCCTACGAGCAGTACTTC. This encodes CASSASGSSYEQYF.

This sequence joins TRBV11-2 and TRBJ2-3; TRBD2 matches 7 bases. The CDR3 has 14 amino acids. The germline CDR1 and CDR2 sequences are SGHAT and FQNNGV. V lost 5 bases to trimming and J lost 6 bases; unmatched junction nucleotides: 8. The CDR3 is CASSQETSSDTQYF. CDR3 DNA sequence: TGTGCCAGCAGCCAAGAGACTAGCTCGGATACGCAGTATTTT.

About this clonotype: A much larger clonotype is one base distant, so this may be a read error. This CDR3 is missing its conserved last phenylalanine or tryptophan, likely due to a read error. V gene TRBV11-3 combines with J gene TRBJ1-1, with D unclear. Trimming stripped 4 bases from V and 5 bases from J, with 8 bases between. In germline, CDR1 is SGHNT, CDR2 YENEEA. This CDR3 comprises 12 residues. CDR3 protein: CASSSGTTEAFS. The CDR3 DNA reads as TGTGCCAGCAGCTCCGGCACGACTGAAGCTTTCTCT.

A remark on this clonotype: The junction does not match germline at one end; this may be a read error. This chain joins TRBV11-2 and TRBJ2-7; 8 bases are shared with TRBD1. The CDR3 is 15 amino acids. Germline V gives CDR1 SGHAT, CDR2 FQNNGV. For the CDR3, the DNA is TGTGTCAGCAGCTTCATTGGGACAGGAAGCTACGAGCAGTACTTC. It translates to CVSSFIGTGSYEQYF.

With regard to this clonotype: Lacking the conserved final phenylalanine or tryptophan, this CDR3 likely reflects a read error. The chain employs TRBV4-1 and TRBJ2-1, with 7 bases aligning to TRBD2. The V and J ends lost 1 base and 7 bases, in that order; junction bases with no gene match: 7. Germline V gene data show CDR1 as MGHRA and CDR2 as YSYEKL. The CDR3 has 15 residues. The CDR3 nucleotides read TGCGCCAGCAGCCAAGGGGAGGGCTGGGGGAATGAGCAGTTCCTC. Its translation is CASSQGEGWGNEQFL.

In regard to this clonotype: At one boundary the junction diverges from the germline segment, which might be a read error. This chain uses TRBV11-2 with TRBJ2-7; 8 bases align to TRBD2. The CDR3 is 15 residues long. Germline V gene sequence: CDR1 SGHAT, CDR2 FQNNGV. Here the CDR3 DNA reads TGTGCCAACAGCGAATACAGCGGGAGCAATGTGGAGCAGTACTTC. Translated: CANSEYSGSNVEQYF.

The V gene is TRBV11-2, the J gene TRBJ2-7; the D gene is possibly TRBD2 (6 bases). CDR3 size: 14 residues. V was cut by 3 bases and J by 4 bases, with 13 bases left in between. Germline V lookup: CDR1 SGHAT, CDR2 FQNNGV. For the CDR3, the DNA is TGTGCCAGCAGCTTCGGACACGGGAGTTACGAGCAGTACTTC. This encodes CASSFGHGSYEQYF.

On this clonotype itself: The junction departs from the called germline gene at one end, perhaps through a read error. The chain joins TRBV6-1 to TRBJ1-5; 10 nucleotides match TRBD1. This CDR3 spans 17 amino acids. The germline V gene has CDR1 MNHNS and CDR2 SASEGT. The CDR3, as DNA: TGTGCCAGCAGTCCAAGGACAGGGGGTTCGAGGAATCAGCCACAGCATTTT. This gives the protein CASSPRTGGSRNQPQHF.

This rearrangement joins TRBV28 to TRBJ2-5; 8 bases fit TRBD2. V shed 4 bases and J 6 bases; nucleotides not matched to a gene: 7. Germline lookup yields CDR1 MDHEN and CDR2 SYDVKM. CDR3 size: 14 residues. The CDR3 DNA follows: TGTGCCAGCAGTTCAGCGGGAGTAGGAAAGACCCAGTACTTC. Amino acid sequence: CASSSAGVGKTQYF.